This TCR beta chain was documented in a study of blood T cells in healthy people across ages. Findings and caveats of the study: No conclusive comparison of naive versus antigen-experienced cells was possible with unsorted PBMCs.

To note about this clonotype: Its cognate antigen is unknown.

For every donor, a draw yielded 7.5 to 10 milliliters of peripheral blood. Between the trimmed V and J ends, which lost 4 bases and 0 bases, there was a span of 16 bases. The length of the CDR3 is 16 residues. The use of a sample-barcoded 5' primer and a J-beta primer mix characterized a second PCR of roughly 6 to 11 cycles. Every cDNA molecule bore a tag from a template-switch adaptor containing 12 random nucleotides. TCRdb reprocessed the 5' RACE reads with MiXCR, giving one entry per CDR3 protein. The sample holds roughly 1.7 million distinct CDR3 sequences, around 35% seen once. The sequence derives from a woman between 25 and 40 years old in good health. V usage is TRBV12-3 or TRBV12-4 and J usage is TRBJ2-7; maybe TRBD1 (6 bases). The sequencing sample was made of blood. The CDR3 DNA reads as TGTGCCAGCAGTTCATCAACAGGGACCCTCTCCTACGAGCAGTACTTC. Translating it yields CASSSSTGTLSYEQYF.